This T cell receptor (beta chain) was identified in a study of OX40 agonist ivuxolimab in advanced cancers. The overall study: A male proportion of over 75% was recorded, with mean age approximately 57 years and range roughly 23 to 90.

Whole-study findings and limits: Low normalized T-cell clonal expansion was also seen in some nonresponders.

This clone appeared a single time. Antigen: not known. Generated by immunoSEQ multiplex PCR, the TCRdb table keeps only in-frame clones and is missing some. Of some 90,000 clones in the sample, more than 75% were seen once. The specimen comprised CD4+ or CD8+ T cells sorted from blood, sampled in a trial of the OX40 agonist ivuxolimab. This receptor was identified in an adult with an advanced solid tumor such as melanoma, head and neck, liver or kidney cancer.

The CDR3 spells CASSPPLAGENNEQFF. As DNA, the CDR3 is TGTGCCAGCAGCCCTCCCCTAGCGGGGGAGAACAATGAGCAGTTCTTC. The chain joins TRBV9 to TRBJ2-1, with 10 bases lining up with TRBD2. The CDR3 loop spans 16 amino acids. V shed 4 bases and J 5 bases; nucleotides not matched to a gene: 9. The germline gives CDR1 SGDLS, CDR2 YYNGEE.